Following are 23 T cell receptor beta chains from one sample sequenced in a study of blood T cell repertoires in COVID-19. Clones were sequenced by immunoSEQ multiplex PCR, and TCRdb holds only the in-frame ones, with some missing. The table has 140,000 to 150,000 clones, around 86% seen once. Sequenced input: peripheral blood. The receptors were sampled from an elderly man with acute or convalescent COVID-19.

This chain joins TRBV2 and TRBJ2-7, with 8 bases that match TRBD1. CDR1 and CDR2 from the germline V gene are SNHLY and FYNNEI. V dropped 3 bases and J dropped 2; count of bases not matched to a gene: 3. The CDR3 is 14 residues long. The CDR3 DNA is TGTGCCAGCAGTGACGGACAGGGCCCCTACGAGCAGTACTTC. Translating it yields CASSDGQGPYEQYF.

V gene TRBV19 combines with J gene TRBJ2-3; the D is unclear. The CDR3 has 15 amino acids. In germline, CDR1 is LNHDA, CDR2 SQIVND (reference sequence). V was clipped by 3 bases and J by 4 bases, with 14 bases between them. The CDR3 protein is CASSIMAQAPDTQYF. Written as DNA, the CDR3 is TGTGCCAGTAGTATTATGGCCCAGGCTCCAGATACGCAGTATTTT.

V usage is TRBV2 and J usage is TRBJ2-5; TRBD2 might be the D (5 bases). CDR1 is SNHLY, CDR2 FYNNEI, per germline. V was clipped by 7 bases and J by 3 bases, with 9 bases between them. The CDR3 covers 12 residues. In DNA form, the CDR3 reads TGTGCCAGCACCGAGCGGAAAGAGACCCAGTACTTC. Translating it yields CASTERKETQYF.

In nucleotides, the CDR3 is TGTGCCACCAAGGACAGGGTGAACACTGAAGCTTTCTTT. Amino acids: CATKDRVNTEAFF. V usage is TRBV28 and J usage is TRBJ1-1, with 8 positions matching TRBD1. CDR1 and CDR2 from the germline V gene are MDHEN and SYDVKM. The CDR3 totals 13 residues. Trimming at V came to 10 bases and at J to 0 bases, leaving 4 bases not matched to a gene.

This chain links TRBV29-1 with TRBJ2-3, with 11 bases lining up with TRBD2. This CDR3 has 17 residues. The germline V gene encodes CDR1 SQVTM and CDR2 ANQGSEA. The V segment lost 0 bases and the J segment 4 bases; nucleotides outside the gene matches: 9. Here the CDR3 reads CSVEDTSGRQPSDTQYF. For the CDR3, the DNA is TGCAGCGTTGAAGACACTAGCGGGAGACAGCCATCAGATACGCAGTATTTT.

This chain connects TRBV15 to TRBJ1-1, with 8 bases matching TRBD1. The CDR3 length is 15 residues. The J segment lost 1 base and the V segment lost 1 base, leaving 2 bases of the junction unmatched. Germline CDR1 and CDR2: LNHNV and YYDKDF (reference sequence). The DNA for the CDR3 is TGTGCCACCAGCAGAGGGGGACAGGCGAACACTGAAGCTTTCTTT. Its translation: CATSRGGQANTEAFF.

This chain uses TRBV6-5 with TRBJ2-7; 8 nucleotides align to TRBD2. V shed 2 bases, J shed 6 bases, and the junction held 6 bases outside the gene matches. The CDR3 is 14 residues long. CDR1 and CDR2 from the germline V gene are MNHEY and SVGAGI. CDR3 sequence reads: CASSYTGGLSEQYF. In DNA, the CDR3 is TGTGCCAGCAGTTACACGGGGGGGCTGAGCGAGCAGTACTTC.

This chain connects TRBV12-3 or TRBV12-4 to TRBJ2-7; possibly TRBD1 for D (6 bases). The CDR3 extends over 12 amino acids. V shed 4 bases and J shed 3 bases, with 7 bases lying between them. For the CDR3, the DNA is TGTGCCAGCAGTTGGACAGACTACGAGCAGTACTTC. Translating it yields CASSWTDYEQYF.

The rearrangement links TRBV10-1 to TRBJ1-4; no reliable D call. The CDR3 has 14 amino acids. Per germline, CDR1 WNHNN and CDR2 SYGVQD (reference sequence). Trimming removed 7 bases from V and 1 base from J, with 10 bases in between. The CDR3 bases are TGCGCCAGCAATTACGAGGAAACTAATGAAAAACTGTTTTTT. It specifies CASNYEETNEKLFF.

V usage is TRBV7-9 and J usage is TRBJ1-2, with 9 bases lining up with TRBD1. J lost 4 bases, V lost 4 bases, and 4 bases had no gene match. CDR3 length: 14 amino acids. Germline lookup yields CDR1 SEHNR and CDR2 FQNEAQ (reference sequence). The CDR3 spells CASSYRGQSYGYTF. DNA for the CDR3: TGTGCCAGCAGCTACAGGGGGCAAAGCTATGGCTACACCTTC.

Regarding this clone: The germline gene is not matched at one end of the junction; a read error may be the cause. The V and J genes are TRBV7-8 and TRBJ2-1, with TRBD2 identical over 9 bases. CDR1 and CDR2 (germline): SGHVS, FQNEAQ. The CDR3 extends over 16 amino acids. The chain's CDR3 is CASSLEGTSSYNEQFF. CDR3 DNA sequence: TGTGCCAGCAGCTTAGAGGGGACTAGCAGTTACAATGAGCAATTCTTC.

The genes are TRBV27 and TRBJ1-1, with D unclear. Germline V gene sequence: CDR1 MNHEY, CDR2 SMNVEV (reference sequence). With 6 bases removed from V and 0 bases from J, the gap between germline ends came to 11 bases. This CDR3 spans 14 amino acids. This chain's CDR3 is CASRKREMNTEAFF. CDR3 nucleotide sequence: TGTGCCAGCAGGAAGCGGGAGATGAACACTGAAGCTTTCTTT.

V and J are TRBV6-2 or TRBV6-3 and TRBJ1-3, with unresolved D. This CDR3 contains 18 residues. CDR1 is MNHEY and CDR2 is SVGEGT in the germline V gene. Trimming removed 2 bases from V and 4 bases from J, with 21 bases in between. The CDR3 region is CASSYESRPKNPGNTIYF. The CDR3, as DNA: TGTGCCAGCAGTTACGAATCCAGGCCCAAGAATCCGGGAAACACCATATATTTT.

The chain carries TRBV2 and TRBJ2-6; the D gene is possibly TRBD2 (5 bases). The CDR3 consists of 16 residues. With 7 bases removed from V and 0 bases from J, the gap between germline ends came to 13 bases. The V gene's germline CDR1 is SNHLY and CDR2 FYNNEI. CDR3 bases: TGTGCCAGCAAAACGGGATCGGGCTCTGGGGCCAACGTCCTGACTTTC. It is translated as CASKTGSGSGANVLTF.

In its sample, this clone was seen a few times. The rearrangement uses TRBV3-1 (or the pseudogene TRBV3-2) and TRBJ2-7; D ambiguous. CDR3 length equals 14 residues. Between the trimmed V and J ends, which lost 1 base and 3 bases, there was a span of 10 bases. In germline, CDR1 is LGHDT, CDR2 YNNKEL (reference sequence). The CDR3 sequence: CASSQGAPLYEQYF. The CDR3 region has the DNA TGTGCCAGCAGCCAAGGAGCCCCCCTCTACGAGCAGTACTTC.

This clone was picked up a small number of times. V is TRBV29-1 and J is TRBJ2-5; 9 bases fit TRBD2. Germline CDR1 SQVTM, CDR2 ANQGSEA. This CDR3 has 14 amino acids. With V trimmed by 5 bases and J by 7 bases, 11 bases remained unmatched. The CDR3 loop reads CSVLAGTSFGTQYF. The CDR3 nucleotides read TGCAGCGTTTTAGCCGGGACTAGCTTTGGGACCCAGTACTTC.

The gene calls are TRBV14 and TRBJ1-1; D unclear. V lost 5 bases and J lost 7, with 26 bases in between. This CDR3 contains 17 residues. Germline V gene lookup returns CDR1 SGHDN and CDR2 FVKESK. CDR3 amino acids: CASSLDSIAGSVFEAFF. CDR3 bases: TGTGCCAGCAGCTTAGACTCTATTGCCGGGAGTGTGTTTGAAGCTTTCTTT.

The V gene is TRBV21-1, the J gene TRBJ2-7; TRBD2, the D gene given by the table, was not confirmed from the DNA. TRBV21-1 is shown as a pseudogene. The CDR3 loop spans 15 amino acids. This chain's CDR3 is CASSKTPRGQYEQYF. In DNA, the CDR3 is TGTGCCAGCAGCAAAACGCCGCGGGGGCAGTACGAGCAGTACTTC.

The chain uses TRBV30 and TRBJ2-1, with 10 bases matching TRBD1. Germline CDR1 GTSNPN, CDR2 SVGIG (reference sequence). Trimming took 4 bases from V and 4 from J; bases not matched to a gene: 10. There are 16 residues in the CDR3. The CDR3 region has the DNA TGTGCCTGGACAAAAGGGGGACAGGGGTTTTACAATGAGCAGTTCTTC. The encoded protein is CAWTKGGQGFYNEQFF.

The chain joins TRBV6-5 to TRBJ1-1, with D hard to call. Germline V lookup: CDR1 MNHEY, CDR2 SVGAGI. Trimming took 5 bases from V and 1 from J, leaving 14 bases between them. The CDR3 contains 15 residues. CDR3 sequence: CASSPRLGRNTEAFF. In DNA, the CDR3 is TGTGCCAGCAGTCCCAGGTTGGGGAGGAACACTGAAGCTTTCTTT.

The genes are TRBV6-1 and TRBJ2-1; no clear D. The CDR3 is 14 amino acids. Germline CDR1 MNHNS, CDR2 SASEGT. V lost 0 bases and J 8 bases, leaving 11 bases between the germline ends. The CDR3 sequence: CASSEATGTHEQFF. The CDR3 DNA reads TGTGCCAGCAGTGAAGCGACGGGTACTCATGAGCAGTTCTTC.

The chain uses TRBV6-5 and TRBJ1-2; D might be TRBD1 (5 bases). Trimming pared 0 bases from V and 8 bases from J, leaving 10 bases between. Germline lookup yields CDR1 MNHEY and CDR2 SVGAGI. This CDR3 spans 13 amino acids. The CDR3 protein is CASSYSGGIGYTF. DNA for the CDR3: TGTGCCAGCAGTTACTCGGGGGGAATCGGCTACACCTTC.

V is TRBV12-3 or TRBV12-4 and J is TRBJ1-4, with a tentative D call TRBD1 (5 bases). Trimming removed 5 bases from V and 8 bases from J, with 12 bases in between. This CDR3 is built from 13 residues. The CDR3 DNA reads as TGTGCCAGCAGTGCCAGGGAGGGGGAAAAACTGTTTTTT. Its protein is CASSAREGEKLFF.